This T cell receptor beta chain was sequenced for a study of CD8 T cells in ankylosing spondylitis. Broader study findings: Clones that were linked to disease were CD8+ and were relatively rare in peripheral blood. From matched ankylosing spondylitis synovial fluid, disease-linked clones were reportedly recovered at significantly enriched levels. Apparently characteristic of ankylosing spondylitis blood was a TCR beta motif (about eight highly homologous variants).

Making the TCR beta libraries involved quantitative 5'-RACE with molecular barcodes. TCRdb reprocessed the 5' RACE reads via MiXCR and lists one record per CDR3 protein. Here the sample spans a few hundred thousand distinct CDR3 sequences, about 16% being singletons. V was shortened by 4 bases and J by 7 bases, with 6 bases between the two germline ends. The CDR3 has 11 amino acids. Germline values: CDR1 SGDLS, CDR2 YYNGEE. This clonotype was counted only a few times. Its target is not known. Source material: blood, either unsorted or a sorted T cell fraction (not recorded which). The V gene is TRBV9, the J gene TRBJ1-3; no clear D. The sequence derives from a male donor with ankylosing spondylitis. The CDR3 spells CASSPGNTIYF. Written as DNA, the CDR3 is TGTGCCAGCAGCCCGGGTAACACCATATATTTT.